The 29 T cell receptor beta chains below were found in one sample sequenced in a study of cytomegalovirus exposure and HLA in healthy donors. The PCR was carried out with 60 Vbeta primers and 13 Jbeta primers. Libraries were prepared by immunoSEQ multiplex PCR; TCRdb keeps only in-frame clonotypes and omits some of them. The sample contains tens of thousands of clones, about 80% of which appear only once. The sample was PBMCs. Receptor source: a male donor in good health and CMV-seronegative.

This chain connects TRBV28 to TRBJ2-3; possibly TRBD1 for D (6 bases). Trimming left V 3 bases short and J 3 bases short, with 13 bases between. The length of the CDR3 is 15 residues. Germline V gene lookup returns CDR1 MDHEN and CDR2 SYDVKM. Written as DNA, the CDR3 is TGTGCCAGCAGTTTTGGACAGATAAGGACAGATACGCAGTATTTT. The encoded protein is CASSFGQIRTDTQYF.

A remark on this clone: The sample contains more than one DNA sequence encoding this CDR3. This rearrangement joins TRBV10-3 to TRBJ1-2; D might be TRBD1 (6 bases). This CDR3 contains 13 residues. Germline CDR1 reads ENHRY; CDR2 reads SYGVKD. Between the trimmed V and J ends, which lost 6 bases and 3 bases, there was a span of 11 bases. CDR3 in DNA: TGTGCCATCAGCCCGGACAGCTACTATGGCTACACCTTC. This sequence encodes CAISPDSYYGYTF.

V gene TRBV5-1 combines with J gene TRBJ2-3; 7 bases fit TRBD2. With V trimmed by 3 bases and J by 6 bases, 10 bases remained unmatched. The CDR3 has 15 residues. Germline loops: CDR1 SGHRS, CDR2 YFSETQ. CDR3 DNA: TGCGCCAGCAGCTCCGGGGGAGGGCCGCAGGATACGCAGTATTTT. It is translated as CASSSGGGPQDTQYF.

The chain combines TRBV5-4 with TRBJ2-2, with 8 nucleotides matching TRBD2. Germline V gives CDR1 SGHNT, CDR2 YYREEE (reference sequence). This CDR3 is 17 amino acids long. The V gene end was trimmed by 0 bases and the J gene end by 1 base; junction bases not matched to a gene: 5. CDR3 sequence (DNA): TGTGCCAGCAGCTTGGGCCCCGGGACTAGGAACACCGGGGAGCTGTTTTTT. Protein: CASSLGPGTRNTGELFF.

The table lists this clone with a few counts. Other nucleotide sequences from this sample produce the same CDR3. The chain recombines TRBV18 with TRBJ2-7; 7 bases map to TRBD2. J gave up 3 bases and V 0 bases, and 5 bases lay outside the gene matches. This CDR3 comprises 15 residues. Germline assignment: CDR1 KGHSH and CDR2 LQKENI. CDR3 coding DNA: TGTGCCAGCTCACCACCCTCTAGCGGACACTACGAGCAGTACTTC. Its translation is CASSPPSSGHYEQYF.

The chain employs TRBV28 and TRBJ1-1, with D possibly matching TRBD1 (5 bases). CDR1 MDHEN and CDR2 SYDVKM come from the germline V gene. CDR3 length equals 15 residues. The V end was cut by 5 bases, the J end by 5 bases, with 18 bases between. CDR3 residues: CASSPQRRGWTEAFF. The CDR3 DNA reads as TGTGCCAGCAGTCCCCAGCGGAGGGGATGGACTGAAGCTTTCTTT.

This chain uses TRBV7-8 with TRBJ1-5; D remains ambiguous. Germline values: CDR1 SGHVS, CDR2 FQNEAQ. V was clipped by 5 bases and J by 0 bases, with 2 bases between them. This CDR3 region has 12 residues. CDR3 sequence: CASSRSNQPQHF. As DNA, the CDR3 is TGTGCCAGCAGCCGTAGCAATCAGCCCCAGCATTTT.

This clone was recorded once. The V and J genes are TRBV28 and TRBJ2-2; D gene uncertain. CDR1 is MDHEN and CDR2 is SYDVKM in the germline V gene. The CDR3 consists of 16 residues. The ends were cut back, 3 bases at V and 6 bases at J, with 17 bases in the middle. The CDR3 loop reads CASSFLSAHRAGELFF. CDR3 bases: TGTGCCAGCAGTTTTCTCAGCGCACATCGGGCCGGGGAGCTGTTTTTT.

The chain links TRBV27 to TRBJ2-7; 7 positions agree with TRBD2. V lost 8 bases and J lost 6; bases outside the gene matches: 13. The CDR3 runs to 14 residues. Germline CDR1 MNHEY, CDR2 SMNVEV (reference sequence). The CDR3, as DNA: TGTGCCAGCTCCATGGGGGGGAGGGCAAGCGAGCAGTACTTC. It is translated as CASSMGGRASEQYF.

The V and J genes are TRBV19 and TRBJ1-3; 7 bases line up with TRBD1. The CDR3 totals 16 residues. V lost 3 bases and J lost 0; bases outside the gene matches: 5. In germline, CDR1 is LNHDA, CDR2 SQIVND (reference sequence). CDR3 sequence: CASSMEGAISGNTIYF. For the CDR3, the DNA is TGTGCCAGTAGTATGGAGGGGGCGATCTCTGGAAACACCATATATTTT.

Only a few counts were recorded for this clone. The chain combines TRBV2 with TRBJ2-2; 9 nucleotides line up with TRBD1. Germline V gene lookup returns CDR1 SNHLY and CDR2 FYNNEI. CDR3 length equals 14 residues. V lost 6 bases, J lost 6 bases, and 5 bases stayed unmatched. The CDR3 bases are TGTGCCAGCAGCAGGACAGGGGAGGCCGGGGAGCTGTTTTTT. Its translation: CASSRTGEAGELFF.

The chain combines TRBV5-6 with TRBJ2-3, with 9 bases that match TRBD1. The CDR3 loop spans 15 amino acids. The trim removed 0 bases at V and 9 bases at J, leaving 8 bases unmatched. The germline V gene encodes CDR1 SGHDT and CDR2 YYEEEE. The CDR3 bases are TGTGCCAGCAGCTTGGGGGACAGGGACTTACTCACGCAGTATTTT. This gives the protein CASSLGDRDLLTQYF. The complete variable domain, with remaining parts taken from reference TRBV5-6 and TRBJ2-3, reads DAGVTQSPTHLIKTRGQQVTLRCSPKSGHDTVSWYQQALGQGPQFIFQYYEEEERQRGNFPDRFSGHQFPNYSSELNVNALLLGDSALYLCASSLGDRDLLTQYFGPGTRLTVL.

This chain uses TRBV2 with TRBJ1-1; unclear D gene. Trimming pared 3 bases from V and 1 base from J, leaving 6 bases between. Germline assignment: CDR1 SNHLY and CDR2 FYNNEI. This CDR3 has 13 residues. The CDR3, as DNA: TGTGCCAGCAGTGACGCAGAGAACACTGAAGCTTTCTTT. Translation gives CASSDAENTEAFF.

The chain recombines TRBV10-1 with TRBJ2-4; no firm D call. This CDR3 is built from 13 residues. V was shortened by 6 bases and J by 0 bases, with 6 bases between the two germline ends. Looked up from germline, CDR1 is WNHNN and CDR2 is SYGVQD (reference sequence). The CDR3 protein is CASSTRAKNIQYF. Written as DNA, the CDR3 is TGCGCCAGCAGCACCAGAGCCAAAAACATTCAGTACTTC.

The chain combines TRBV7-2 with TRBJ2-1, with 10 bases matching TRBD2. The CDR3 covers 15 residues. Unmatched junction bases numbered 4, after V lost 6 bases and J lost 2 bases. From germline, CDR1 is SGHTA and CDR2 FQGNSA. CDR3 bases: TGTGCCAGCAGTTATAGCGGGGGGACCTACAATGAGCAGTTCTTC. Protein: CASSYSGGTYNEQFF.

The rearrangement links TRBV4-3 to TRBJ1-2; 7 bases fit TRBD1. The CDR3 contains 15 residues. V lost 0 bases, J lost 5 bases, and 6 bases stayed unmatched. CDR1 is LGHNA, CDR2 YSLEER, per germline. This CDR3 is CASSQDTGALYGYTF. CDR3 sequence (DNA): TGCGCCAGCAGCCAAGACACAGGGGCCCTTTATGGCTACACCTTC.

The CDR3 loop is CASSPDRGTEAFF. In nucleotides, the CDR3 is TGTGCCAGCAGCCCTGACCGGGGCACTGAAGCTTTCTTT. The genes are TRBV11-3 and TRBJ1-1; D ambiguous. The V gene lost 5 bases and the J gene lost 4 bases, with 11 bases spanning the gap. Germline values: CDR1 SGHNT, CDR2 YENEEA. This CDR3 region has 13 residues.

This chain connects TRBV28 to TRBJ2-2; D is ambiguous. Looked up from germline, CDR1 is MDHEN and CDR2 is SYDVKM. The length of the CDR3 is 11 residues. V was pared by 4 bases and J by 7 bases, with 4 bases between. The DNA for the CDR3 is TGTGCCAGCAGTTCGTTCGGGGAGCTGTTTTTT. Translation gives CASSSFGELFF.

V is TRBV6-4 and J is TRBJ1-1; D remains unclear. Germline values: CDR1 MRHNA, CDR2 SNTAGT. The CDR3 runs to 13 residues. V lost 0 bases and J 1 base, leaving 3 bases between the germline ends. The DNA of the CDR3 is TGTGCCAGCAGTGACTCACAGAACACTGAAGCTTTCTTT. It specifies CASSDSQNTEAFF.

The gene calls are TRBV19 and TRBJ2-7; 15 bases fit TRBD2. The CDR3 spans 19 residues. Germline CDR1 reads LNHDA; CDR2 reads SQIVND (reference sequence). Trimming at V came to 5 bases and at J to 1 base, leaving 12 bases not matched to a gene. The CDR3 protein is CASSPFPGLAGGPSYEQYF. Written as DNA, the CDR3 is TGTGCCAGTAGTCCCTTCCCCGGACTAGCGGGAGGGCCATCCTACGAGCAGTACTTC.

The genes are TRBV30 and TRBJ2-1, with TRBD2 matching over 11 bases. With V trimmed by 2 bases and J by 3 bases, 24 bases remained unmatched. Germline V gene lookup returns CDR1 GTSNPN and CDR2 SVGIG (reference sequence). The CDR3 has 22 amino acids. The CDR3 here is CAWSPSEPGRYPGLADYNEQFF. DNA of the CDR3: TGTGCCTGGAGTCCTTCAGAGCCGGGACGATACCCGGGACTAGCGGACTACAATGAGCAGTTCTTC.

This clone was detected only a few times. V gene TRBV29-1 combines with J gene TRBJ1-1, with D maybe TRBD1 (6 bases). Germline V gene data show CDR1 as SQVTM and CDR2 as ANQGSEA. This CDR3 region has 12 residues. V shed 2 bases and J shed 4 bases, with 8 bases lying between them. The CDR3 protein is CSVERGGTEAFF. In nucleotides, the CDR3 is TGCAGCGTTGAAAGGGGGGGCACTGAAGCTTTCTTT.

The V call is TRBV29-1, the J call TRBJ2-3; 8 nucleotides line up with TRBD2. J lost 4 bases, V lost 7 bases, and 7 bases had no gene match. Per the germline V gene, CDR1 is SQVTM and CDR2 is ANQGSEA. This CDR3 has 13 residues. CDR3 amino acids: CSGWTSSADTQYF. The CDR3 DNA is TGCAGCGGGTGGACTAGCAGCGCAGATACGCAGTATTTT.

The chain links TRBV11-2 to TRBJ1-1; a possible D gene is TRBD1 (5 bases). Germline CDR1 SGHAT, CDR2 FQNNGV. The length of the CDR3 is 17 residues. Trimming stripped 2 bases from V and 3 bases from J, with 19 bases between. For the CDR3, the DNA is TGTGCCAGCAGCTTACGTCCCGGGAGGTTAGGGGACACTGAAGCTTTCTTT. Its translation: CASSLRPGRLGDTEAFF.

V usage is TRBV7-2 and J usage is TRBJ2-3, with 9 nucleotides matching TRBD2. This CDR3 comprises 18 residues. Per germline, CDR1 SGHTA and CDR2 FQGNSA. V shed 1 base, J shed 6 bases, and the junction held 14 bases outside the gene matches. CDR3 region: CASSLGFLAGRLRDTQYF. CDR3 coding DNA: TGTGCCAGCAGCTTAGGATTCCTAGCGGGACGGCTGAGGGATACGCAGTATTTT.

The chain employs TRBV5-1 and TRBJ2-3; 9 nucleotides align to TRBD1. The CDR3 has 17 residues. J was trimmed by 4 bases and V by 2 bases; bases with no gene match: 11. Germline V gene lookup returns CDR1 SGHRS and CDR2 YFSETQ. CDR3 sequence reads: CASSLNPGTGPADTQYF. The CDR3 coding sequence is TGCGCCAGCAGCTTAAACCCCGGGACAGGGCCCGCAGATACGCAGTATTTT.

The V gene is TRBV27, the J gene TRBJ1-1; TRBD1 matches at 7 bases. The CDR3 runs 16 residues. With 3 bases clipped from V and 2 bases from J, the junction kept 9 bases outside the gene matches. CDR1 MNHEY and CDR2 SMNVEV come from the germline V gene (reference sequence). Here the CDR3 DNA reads TGTGCCAGCAGTTTCTCGACCGGACAGGTAAACACTGAAGCTTTCTTT. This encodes CASSFSTGQVNTEAFF.

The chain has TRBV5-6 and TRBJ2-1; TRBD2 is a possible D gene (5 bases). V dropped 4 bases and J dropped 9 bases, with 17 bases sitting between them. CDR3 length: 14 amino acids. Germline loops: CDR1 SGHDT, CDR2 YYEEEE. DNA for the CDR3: TGTGCCAGCAGCGCCGAGAGGGCAGGCGGTGAGCAGTTCTTC. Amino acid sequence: CASSAERAGGEQFF.

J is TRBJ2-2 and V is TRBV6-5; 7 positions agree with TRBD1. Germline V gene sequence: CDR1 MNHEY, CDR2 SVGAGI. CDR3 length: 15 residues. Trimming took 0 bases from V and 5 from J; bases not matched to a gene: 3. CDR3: CASSYSAGGTGELFF. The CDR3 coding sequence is TGTGCCAGCAGTTACTCGGCAGGGGGAACCGGGGAGCTGTTTTTT.